These 14 T cell receptor beta chains originate from one sample sequenced in a study of T-cell memory formation after mild COVID-19. One entry per CDR3 protein, called by TCRdb with MiXCR from the 5' RACE reads. The data hold roughly 300,000 distinct CDR3 sequences, with about a sixth observed a single time. The specimen sequenced was PBMCs or a T cell subset sorted from them (not recorded which). The receptors shown here come from a man aged 18 to 29 who had mild COVID-19 (a few samples of this study predate the infection). Cell type and time point are not known.

This chain connects TRBV6-5 to TRBJ2-2; D gene uncertain. The CDR3 spans 14 residues. Germline CDR1 reads MNHEY; CDR2 reads SVGAGI. Trimming took 0 bases from V and 5 from J, leaving 7 bases between them. CDR3 nucleotides: TGTGCCAGCAGTTACTCGCCGGCGACCGGGGAGCTGTTTTTT. Amino acid sequence: CASSYSPATGELFF.

This clonotype has at least ten counts. V gene TRBV5-1 combines with J gene TRBJ2-6; D is possibly TRBD1 (5 bases). V was pared by 1 base and J by 0 bases, with 5 bases between. Per the germline V gene, CDR1 is SGHRS and CDR2 is YFSETQ. The CDR3 spans 15 residues. The CDR3 spells CASSLTGSGANVLTF. The DNA of the CDR3 is TGCGCCAGCAGCTTGACAGGCTCTGGGGCCAACGTCCTGACTTTC.

The table lists this clonotype with a few counts. The V and J genes are TRBV14 and TRBJ1-4, with D uncertain. V shed 0 bases and J shed 4 bases, with 18 bases lying between them. There are 18 residues in the CDR3. Germline CDR1 is SGHDN and CDR2 is FVKESK. CDR3 bases: TGTGCCAGCAGCCAAGAGCCTCCCAGCAGGAGAGTTAATGAAAAACTGTTTTTT. Protein: CASSQEPPSRRVNEKLFF. The full variable domain, rest sourced from reference TRBV14 and TRBJ1-4, is EAGVTQFPSHSVIEKGQTVTLRCDPISGHDNLYWYRRVMGKEIKFLLHFVKESKQDESGMPNNRFLAERTGGTYSTLKVQPAELEDSGVYFCASSQEPPSRRVNEKLFFGSGTQLSVL.

In its sample, this clonotype was seen many times. V and J are TRBV6-5 and TRBJ2-1, with 9 bases identical to TRBD1. Trimming removed 4 bases from V and 8 bases from J; junction bases left unmatched: 6. Germline V lookup: CDR1 MNHEY, CDR2 SVGAGI. The CDR3 is 14 residues long. The CDR3 bases are TGTGCCAGCAGTTCATCGGACAGGGGCCATGAGCAGTTCTTC. Translation: CASSSSDRGHEQFF.

CDR3 in amino acids: CASSQVGQRAPNYGYTF. The CDR3 DNA sequence: TGTGCCAGCAGCCAAGTGGGACAGAGGGCCCCTAACTATGGCTACACCTTC. The gene calls are TRBV14 and TRBJ1-2, with 7 bases fitting TRBD1. Germline V gene data show CDR1 as SGHDN and CDR2 as FVKESK. Trimming removed 1 base from V and 0 bases from J; junction bases left unmatched: 8. The CDR3 sequence is 17 residues long.

The chain employs TRBV4-1 and TRBJ1-1; D is unresolved. The V gene's germline CDR1 is MGHRA and CDR2 YSYEKL. The CDR3 is 12 residues long. The V end lost 0 bases, the J end lost 11 bases, and 10 bases lay between the germline ends. CDR3 sequence (DNA): TGCGCCAGCAGCCAAGAAGGCACGGGGGCTTTCTTT. It specifies CASSQEGTGAFF.

This clonotype was observed at least ten times. The rearrangement links TRBV10-1 to TRBJ2-7; possibly TRBD2 for D (6 bases). Germline-derived CDR1 and CDR2 are WNHNN and SYGVQD (reference sequence). Deletions cut 2 bases from V and 1 base from J, with 21 bases between. The CDR3 loop spans 18 amino acids. CDR3 DNA: TGCGCCAGCAGTGAGACGGGGGACTTTCCTAGGGGTTCCTACGAGCAGTACTTC. Translating gives CASSETGDFPRGSYEQYF.

This clonotype was detected a few times. The chain has TRBV6-2 or TRBV6-3 and TRBJ1-5; 8 bases fit TRBD1. The trim removed 8 bases at V and 7 bases at J, leaving 10 bases unmatched. The CDR3 is 14 amino acids. Germline loops: CDR1 MNHEY, CDR2 SVGEGT. The CDR3 loop reads CASRTTGGSQPQHF. CDR3 nucleotides: TGTGCCAGCCGAACTACAGGGGGTAGCCAGCCCCAGCATTTT.

This clonotype was seen many times. The CDR3 protein is CASRGLGYEQYF. The CDR3 DNA follows: TGTGCCAGCAGAGGACTAGGGTACGAGCAGTACTTC. The genes are TRBV12-3 or TRBV12-4 and TRBJ2-7; 7 nucleotides agree with TRBD2. J gave up 4 bases and V 6 bases, and 3 bases lay outside the gene matches. This CDR3 has 12 amino acids.

The chain recombines TRBV19 with TRBJ1-2; the D is unclear. There are 11 residues in the CDR3. Trimming removed 4 bases from V and 5 bases from J, with 5 bases in between. Germline V lookup: CDR1 LNHDA, CDR2 SQIVND (reference sequence). The CDR3 DNA reads TGTGCCAGTAGTACAACATATGGCTACACCTTC. Protein sequence: CASSTTYGYTF.

The rearrangement uses TRBV7-3 and TRBJ2-3; 7 nucleotides agree with TRBD2. The CDR3 is 16 residues long. Germline lookup yields CDR1 SGHTA and CDR2 FQGTGA. With 6 bases clipped from V and 2 bases from J, the junction kept 11 bases outside the gene matches. CDR3 residues: CASRLGRGRITDTQYF. In nucleotides, the CDR3 is TGTGCCAGCAGATTAGGGAGGGGCCGGATCACAGATACGCAGTATTTT.

This chain links TRBV6-6 with TRBJ2-7, with 7 bases lining up with TRBD1. The CDR3 extends over 15 amino acids. Germline V lookup: CDR1 MNHNY, CDR2 SVGAGI (reference sequence). J gave up 4 bases and V 5 bases, and 11 bases lay outside the gene matches. CDR3: CASSNRRQGEYEQYV. As DNA, the CDR3 is TGTGCCAGCAGTAACCGTCGACAGGGAGAGTACGAGCAGTACGTC.

The CDR3 DNA sequence: TGCAGTGCTAGAGGTCGGGACAGGGCCTACGAGCAGTACGTC. Its protein product is CSARGRDRAYEQYV. V and J are TRBV20-1 and TRBJ2-7; 9 nucleotides align to TRBD1. V dropped 1 base and J dropped 2; count of bases not matched to a gene: 3. Germline V lookup: CDR1 DFQATT, CDR2 SNEGSKA (reference sequence). There are 14 residues in the CDR3.

This clonotype turned up a few times. The J gene is TRBJ2-3, the V gene TRBV15; TRBD2 agrees at 8 bases. The CDR3 consists of 16 residues. Trimming cost V 0 bases and J 1 base; bases outside gene matches: 3. Germline V lookup: CDR1 LNHNV, CDR2 YYDKDF (reference sequence). CDR3 in DNA: TGTGCCACCAGCAGAGATGGAGCGGGGGGCACAGATACGCAGTATTTT. Encoded protein: CATSRDGAGGTDTQYF.